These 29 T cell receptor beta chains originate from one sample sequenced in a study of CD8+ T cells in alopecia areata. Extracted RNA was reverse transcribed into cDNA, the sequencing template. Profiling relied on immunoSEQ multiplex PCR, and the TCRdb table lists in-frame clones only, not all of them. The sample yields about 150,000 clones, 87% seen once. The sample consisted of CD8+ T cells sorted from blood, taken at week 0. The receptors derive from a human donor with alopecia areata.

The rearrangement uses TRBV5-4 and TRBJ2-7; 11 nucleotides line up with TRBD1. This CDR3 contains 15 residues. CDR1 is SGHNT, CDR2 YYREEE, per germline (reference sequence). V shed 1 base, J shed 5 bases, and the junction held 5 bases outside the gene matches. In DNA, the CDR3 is TGTGCCAGCAGCTTGCCGGGACAGGGGGTGAACGAGCAGTACTTC. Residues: CASSLPGQGVNEQYF.

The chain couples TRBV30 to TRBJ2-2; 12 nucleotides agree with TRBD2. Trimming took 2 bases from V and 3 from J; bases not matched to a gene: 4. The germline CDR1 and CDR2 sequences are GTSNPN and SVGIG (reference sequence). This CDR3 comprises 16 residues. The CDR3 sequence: CAWSPGLAGYTGELFF. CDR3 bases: TGTGCCTGGAGTCCAGGACTAGCGGGGTACACCGGGGAGCTGTTTTTT.

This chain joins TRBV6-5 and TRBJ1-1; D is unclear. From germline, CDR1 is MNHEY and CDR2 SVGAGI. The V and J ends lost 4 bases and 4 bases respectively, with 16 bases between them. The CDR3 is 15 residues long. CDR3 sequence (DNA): TGTGCCAGCAGTTCATCTGTGGTGGGAGCCACTGAAGCTTTCTTT. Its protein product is CASSSSVVGATEAFF.

In DNA, the CDR3 is TGTGCCAGCAGGGGGGACAGGAACACTGAAGCTTTCTTT. This sequence encodes CASRGDRNTEAFF. The chain recombines TRBV6-5 with TRBJ1-1; 7 bases line up with TRBD1. CDR3 size: 13 residues. V was pared by 6 bases and J by 1 base, with 2 bases of the junction left unmatched. Germline lookup yields CDR1 MNHEY and CDR2 SVGAGI.

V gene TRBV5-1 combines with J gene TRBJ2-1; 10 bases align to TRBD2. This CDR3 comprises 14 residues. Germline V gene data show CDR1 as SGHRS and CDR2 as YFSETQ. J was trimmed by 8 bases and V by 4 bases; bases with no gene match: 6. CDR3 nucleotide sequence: TGCGCCAGCAGCCCCGGGACTAGCGTAGATGAGCAGTTCTTC. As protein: CASSPGTSVDEQFF.

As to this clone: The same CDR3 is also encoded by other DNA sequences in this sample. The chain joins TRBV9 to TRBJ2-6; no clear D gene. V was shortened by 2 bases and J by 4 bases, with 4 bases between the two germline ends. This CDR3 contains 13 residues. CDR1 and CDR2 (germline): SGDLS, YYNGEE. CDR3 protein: CASSVGGANVLTF. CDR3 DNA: TGTGCCAGCAGCGTTGGAGGGGCCAACGTCCTGACTTTC.

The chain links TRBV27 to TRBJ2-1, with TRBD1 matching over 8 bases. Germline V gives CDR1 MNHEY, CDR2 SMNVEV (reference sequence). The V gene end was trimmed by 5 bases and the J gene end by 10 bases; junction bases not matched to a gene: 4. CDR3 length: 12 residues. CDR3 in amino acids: CASSHAGGEQFF. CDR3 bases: TGTGCCAGCAGTCACGCAGGGGGCGAGCAGTTCTTC.

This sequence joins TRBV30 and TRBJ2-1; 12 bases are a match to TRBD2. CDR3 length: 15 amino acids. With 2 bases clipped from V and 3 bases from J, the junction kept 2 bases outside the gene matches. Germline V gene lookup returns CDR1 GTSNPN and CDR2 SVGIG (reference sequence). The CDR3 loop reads CAWSKLAGGYNEQFF. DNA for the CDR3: TGTGCCTGGAGTAAACTAGCGGGAGGCTACAATGAGCAGTTCTTC.

The CDR3 coding sequence is TGTGCCAGCAGTGCCCCAGGGACAGGGGAGAATGAGCAGTTCTTC. As protein: CASSAPGTGENEQFF. This rearrangement joins TRBV6-1 to TRBJ2-1; 10 bases fit TRBD1. From germline, CDR1 is MNHNS and CDR2 SASEGT. V dropped 4 bases and J dropped 7; count of bases not matched to a gene: 7. The CDR3 spans 15 residues.

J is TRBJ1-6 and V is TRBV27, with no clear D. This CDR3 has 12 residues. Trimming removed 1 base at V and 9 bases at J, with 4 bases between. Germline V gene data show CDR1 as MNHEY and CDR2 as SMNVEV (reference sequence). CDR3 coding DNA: TGTGCCAGCAGTTTATTGCGTTCACCCCTCCACTTT. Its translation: CASSLLRSPLHF.

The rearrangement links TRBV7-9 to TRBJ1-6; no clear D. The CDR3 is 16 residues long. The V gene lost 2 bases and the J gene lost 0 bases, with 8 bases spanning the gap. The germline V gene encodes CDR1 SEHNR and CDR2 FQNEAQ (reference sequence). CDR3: CASSLQRSSYNSPLHF. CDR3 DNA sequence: TGTGCCAGCAGCTTACAGCGGAGCTCCTATAATTCACCCCTCCACTTT.

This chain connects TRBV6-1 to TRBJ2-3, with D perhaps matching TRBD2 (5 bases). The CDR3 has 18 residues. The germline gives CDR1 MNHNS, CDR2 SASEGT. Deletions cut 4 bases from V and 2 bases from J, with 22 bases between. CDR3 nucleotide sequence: TGTGCCAGCAGTGCTCCCTGGGGAGAACCCCCTGCCACAGATACGCAGTATTTT. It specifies CASSAPWGEPPATDTQYF.

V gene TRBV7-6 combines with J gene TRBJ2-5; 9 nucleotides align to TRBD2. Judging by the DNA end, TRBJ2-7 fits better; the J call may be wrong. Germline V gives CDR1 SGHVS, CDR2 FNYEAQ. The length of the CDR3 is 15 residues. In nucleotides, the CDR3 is TGTGCCAGCAGCTTGGCTGCGGGAGGGTCCTACGAGCAGTACTTC. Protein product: CASSLAAGGSYEQYF.

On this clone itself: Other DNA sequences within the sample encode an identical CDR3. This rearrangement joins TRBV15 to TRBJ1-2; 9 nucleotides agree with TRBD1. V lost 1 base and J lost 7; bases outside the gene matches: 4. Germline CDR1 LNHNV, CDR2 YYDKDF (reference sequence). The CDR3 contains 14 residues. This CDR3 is CATSRVGQGAGYTF. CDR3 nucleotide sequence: TGTGCCACCAGCAGAGTGGGACAGGGTGCTGGCTACACCTTC.

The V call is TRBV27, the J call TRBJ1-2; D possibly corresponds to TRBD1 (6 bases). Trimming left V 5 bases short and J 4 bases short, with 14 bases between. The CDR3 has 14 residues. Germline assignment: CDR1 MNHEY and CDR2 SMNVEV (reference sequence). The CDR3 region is CASSPGQWSYGYTF. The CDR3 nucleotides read TGTGCCAGCAGTCCCGGACAGTGGAGCTATGGCTACACCTTC.

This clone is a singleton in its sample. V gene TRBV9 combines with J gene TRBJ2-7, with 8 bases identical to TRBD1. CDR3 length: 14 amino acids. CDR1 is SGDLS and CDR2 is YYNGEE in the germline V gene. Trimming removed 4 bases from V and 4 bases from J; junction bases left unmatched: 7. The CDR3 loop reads CASSFSTGDYEQYF. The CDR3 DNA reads TGTGCCAGCAGCTTCTCGACAGGGGATTACGAGCAGTACTTC. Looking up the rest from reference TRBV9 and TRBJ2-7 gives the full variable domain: DSGVTQTPKHLITATGQRVTLRCSPRSGDLSVYWYQQSLDQGLQFLIQYYNGEERAKGNILERFSAQQFPDLHSELNLSSLELGDSALYFCASSFSTGDYEQYFGPGTRLTVT.

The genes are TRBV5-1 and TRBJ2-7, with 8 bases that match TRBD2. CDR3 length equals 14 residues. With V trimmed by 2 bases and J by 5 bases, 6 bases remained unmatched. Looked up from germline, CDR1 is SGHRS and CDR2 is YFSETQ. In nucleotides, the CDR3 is TGCGCCAGCAGCTTAGCGGGAGTATCCGACGAGCAGTACTTC. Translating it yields CASSLAGVSDEQYF.

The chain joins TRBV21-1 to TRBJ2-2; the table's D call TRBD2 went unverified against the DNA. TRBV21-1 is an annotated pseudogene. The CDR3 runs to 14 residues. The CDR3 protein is CASSRGLNTGELFF. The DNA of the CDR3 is TGTGCCAGCAGCCGGGGACTAAACACCGGGGAGCTGTTTTTT.

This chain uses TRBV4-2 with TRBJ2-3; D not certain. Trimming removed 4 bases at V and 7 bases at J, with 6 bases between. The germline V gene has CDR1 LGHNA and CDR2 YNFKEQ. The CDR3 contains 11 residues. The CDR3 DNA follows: TGTGCCAGCAGCCCCGGAAATACGCAGTATTTT. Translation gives CASSPGNTQYF.

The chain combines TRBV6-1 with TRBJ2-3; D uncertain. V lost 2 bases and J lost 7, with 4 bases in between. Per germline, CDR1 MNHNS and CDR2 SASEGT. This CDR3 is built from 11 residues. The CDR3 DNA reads TGTGCCAGCAGTGAACTGAATACGCAGTATTTT. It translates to CASSELNTQYF.

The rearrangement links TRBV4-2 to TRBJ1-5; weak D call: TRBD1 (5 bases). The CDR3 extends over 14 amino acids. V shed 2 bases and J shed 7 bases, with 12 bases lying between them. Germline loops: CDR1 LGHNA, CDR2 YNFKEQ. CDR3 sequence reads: CASSQSRAYQPQHF. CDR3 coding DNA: TGTGCCAGCAGCCAATCCAGGGCTTACCAGCCCCAGCATTTT.

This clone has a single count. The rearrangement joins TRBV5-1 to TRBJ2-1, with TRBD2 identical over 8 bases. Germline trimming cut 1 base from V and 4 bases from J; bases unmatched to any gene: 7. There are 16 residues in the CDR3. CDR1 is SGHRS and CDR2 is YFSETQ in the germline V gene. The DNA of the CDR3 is TGCGCCAGCAGCTTGCGGGCGGGGGGCGCTTACAATGAGCAGTTCTTC. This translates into CASSLRAGGAYNEQFF. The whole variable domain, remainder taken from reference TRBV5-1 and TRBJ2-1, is KAGVTQTPRYLIKTRGQQVTLSCSPISGHRSVSWYQQTPGQGLQFLFEYFSETQRNKGNFPGRFSGRQFSNSRSEMNVSTLELGDSALYLCASSLRAGGAYNEQFFGPGTRLTVL.

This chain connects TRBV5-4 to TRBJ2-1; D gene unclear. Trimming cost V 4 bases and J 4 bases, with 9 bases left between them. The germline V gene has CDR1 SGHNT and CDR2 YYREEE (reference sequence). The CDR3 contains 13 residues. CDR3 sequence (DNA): TGTGCCAGCAGCCTTTACTTATACAATGAGCAGTTCTTC. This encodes CASSLYLYNEQFF.

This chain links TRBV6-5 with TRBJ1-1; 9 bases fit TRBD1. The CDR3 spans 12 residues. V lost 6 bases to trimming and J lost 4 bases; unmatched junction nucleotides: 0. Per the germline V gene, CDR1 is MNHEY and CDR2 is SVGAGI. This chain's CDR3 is CASRQGATEAFF. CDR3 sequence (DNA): TGTGCCAGCAGACAGGGGGCCACTGAAGCTTTCTTT.

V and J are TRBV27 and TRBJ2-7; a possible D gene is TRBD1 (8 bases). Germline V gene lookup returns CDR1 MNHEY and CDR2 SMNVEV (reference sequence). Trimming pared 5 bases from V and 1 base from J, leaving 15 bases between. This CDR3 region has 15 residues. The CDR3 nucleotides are TGTGCCAGCAGTATTGGACAGGGACTATCCTACGAGCAGTACTTC. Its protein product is CASSIGQGLSYEQYF.

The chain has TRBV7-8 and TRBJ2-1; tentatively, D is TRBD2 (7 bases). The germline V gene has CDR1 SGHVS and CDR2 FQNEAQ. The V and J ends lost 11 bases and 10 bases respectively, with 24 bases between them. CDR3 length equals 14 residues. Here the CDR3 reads CALTSSGHRGEQFF. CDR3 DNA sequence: TGTGCCCTTACCTCTAGCGGACATAGGGGGGAGCAGTTCTTC.

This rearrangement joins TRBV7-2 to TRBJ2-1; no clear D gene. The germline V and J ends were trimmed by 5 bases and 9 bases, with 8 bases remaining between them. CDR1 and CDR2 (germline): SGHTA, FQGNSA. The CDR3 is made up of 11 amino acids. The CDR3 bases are TGTGCCAGCAGCCTAGGTACTGAGCAGTTCTTC. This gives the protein CASSLGTEQFF.

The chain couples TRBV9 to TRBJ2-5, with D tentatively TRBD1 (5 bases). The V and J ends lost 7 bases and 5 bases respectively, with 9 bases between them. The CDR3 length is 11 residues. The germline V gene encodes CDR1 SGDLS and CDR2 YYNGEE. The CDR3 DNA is TGTGCCAGCGGCAACAGGGAGACCCAGTACTTC. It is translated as CASGNRETQYF.

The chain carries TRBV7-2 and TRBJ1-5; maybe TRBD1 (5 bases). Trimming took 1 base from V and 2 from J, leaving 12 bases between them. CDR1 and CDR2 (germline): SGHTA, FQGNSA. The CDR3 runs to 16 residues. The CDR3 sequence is CASSLGDAFGNQPQHF. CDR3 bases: TGTGCCAGCAGCTTAGGGGACGCCTTTGGCAATCAGCCCCAGCATTTT.